This T cell receptor (beta chain) was captured in a study of T cells in localized non-small cell lung cancer. The protocol was immunoSEQ multiplex PCR, while the TCRdb copy is restricted to in-frame clones and leaves out a portion. The sample carries around 41,000 clones, 83% recorded once. CDR3 length: 15 amino acids. V was clipped by 2 bases and J by 5 bases, with 13 bases between them. Germline lookup yields CDR1 SGHTA and CDR2 FQGTGA. Regarding the study as a whole: Exceeding tumor, uninvolved adjacent lung had the highest T cell clonality. A median of around 52 clones ranked among the top 100 in tumor appeared in adjacent lung.

This clone was seen just once. What it binds is not known. This receptor was obtained from a man aged 35-75 years with stage II lung adenocarcinoma. Specimen: PBMCs, collected before any cancer treatment. The J gene is TRBJ2-1, the V gene TRBV7-3; no definite D call. In DNA, the CDR3 is TGTGCCAGCAGCTTAGCCGGGTTCCCCAACAATGAGCAGTTCTTC. Its translation is CASSLAGFPNNEQFF.